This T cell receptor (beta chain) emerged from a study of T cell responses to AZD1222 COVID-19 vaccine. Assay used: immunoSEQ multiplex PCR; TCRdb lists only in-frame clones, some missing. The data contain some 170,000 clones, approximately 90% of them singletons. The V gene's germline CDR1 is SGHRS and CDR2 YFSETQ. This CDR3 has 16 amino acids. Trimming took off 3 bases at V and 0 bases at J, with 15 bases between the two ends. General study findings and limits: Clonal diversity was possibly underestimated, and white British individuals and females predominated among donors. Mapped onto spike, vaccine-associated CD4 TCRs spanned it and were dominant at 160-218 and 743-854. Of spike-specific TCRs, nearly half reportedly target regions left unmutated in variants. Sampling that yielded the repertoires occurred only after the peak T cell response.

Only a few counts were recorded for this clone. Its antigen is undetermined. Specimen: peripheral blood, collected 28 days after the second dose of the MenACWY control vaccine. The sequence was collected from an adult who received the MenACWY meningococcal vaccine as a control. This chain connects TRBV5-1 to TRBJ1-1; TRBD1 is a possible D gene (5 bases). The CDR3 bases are TGCGCCAGCAGCTCGGCTTGGGACGGACTGAACACTGAAGCTTTCTTT. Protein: CASSSAWDGLNTEAFF.